In its sample, the clone carrying this TCR beta chain is medium-sized. Bulk tumor genomic DNA served as template, at 600 ng per sample. Each primary tumor yielded several biopsies, collected far apart from one another at surgery. Patients went through curative surgery, and their non-small cell lung cancer was untreated and newly diagnosed. Sample donors consisted of newly diagnosed non-small cell lung cancer patients who were undergoing surgery with curative intent. The data were obtained in a study of immune heterogeneity within non-small cell lung tumors. Looking at the study overall: Classification of the tumors gave several squamous cell carcinomas, approximately 10 non-squamous carcinomas and 1 not otherwise specified.

It was a multiplex PCR that amplified TCR beta CDR3, with 32 V and 13 J primers. TCRdb reprocessed the multiplex PCR reads with MiXCR, giving one entry per CDR3 protein. The table lists about 4,300 distinct CDR3 sequences, roughly a fifth of them singletons. The CDR3 spans 15 residues. Germline V gene data show CDR1 as MNHEY and CDR2 as SVGEGT. Trimming stripped 2 bases from V and 0 bases from J, with 5 bases between. The V and J genes are TRBV6-2 or TRBV6-3 and TRBJ2-6; D gene ambiguous. Sequencing used lung tumor tissue. This sequence originates from a man in his 70s with non-small cell lung cancer. CDR3 in DNA: TGTGCCAGCAGTTACGGGGACTCTGGGGCCAACGTCCTGACTTTC. Translation gives CASSYGDSGANVLTF.